The source of this T cell receptor (beta chain) is a study of shared clonotypes between healthy human individuals. Study summary: The donor group consisted of a couple of women and three men, aged 18 to 49.

CDR3 length equals 17 residues. Germline V gene lookup returns CDR1 SGHRS and CDR2 YFSETQ. The germline V and J ends were trimmed by 2 bases and 7 bases, with 24 bases remaining between them. Study outcomes and limitations: Naive subsets, compared against memory subsets, generally had larger estimated richness values.

Sequencing was performed with immunoSEQ multiplex PCR; in TCRdb, only in-frame clones are kept and a portion is missing. The sample has over a million clones, about 98.5% seen once. Remarks on this clone: Antigen unknown.

Input material: naive CD4+ T cells sorted from blood. Documented subset: CD45RA+ positively selected. The TCR comes from a man aged 30 to 39 in good health. The gene calls are TRBV5-1 and TRBJ1-1; D may be TRBD1 (6 bases). For the CDR3, the DNA is TGCGCCAGCAGCTTAGAAGAAACCATCCGAAGGGGGTATGAAGCTTTCTTT. This codes for CASSLEETIRRGYEAFF.